This TCR beta chain derives from a study of blood T cells in healthy people across ages. A second PCR of 7 to 11 cycles used a sample-barcoded 5' primer and a J-beta primer mix. TCRdb re-called the 5' RACE reads through MiXCR, storing one row per CDR3 protein. The profile shows some 710,000 distinct CDR3 sequences, around 45% of them singletons. There are a few counts of this clonotype. The CDR3 contains 15 residues. Trimming took 1 base from V and 2 from J; bases not matched to a gene: 3. The germline V gene encodes CDR1 DFQATT and CDR2 SNEGSKA (reference sequence). The receptor was isolated from a man aged 80 or over in good health. The rearrangement links TRBV20-1 to TRBJ2-3; 10 bases are a match to TRBD2. Sequencing was done on a sample of blood. CDR3 loop: CSARVAGGFTDTQYF. The CDR3 DNA follows: TGCAGTGCTAGAGTAGCGGGAGGATTCACAGATACGCAGTATTTT.